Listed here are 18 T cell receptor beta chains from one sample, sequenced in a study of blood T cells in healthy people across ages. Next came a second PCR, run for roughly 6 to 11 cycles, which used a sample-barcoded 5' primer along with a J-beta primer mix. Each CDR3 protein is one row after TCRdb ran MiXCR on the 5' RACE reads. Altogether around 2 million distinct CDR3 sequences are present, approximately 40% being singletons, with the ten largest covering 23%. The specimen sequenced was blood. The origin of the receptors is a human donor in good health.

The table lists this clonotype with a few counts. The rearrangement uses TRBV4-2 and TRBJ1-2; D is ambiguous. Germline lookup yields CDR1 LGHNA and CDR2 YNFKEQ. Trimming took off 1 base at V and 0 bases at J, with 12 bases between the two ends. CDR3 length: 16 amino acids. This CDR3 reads CASSQVVWKTNYGYTF. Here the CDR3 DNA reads TGTGCCAGCAGCCAAGTGGTTTGGAAGACTAACTATGGCTACACCTTC.

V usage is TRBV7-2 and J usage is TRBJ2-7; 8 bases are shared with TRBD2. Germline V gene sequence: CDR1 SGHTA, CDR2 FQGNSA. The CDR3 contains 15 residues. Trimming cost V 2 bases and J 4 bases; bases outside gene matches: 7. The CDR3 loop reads CASSLTGGQWYEQYF. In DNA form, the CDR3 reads TGTGCCAGCAGCTTAACGGGGGGGCAATGGTACGAGCAGTACTTC.

In DNA, the CDR3 is TGCAGTGCTAGTGGTGCTGGTAATGAGCAGTTCTTC. It translates to CSASGAGNEQFF. The chain employs TRBV20-1 and TRBJ2-1; no clear D gene. This CDR3 region has 12 residues. The V and J ends lost 3 bases and 7 bases respectively, with 10 bases between them. Germline assignment: CDR1 DFQATT and CDR2 SNEGSKA (reference sequence).

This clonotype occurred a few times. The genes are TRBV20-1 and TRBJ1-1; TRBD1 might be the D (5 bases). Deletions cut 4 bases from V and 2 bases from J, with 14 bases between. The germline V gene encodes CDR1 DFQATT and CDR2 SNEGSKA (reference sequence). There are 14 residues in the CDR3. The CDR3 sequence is CSANPTARNTEAFF. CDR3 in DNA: TGCAGTGCTAATCCGACAGCCCGAAACACTGAAGCTTTCTTT.

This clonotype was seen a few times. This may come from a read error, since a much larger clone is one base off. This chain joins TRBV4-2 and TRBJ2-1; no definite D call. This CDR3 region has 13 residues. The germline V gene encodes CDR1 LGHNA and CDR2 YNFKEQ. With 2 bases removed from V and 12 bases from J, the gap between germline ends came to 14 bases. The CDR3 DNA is TGTGCCAGCAGCCAACTAGACTGGGCTTGGCAGTTCTTC. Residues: CASSQLDWAWQFF.

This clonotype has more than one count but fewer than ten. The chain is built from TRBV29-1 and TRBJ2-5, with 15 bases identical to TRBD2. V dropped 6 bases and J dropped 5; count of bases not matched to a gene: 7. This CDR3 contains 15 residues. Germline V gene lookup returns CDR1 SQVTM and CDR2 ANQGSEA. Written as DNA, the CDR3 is TGCAGCGTCCGGACTAGCGGGGGGGCCTGGGAGACCCAGTACTTC. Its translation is CSVRTSGGAWETQYF.

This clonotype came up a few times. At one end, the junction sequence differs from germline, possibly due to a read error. The CDR3 coding sequence is TGTGCCAGCAGTTACTCGAACAGTAATTCAGCCCTCCACTTT. Amino acid sequence: CASSYSNSNSALHF. The chain has TRBV6-6 and TRBJ1-6; D gene uncertain. This CDR3 comprises 14 residues. Germline-derived CDR1 and CDR2 are MNHNY and SVGAGI (reference sequence).

CDR3 region: CSASTGDTQYF. In DNA, the CDR3 is TGCAGTGCTAGTACTGGGGATACGCAGTATTTT. The chain carries TRBV20-1 and TRBJ2-3; D is undetermined. Germline V gene lookup returns CDR1 DFQATT and CDR2 SNEGSKA (reference sequence). This CDR3 spans 11 amino acids. The V gene lost 3 bases and the J gene lost 6 bases, with 7 bases spanning the gap.

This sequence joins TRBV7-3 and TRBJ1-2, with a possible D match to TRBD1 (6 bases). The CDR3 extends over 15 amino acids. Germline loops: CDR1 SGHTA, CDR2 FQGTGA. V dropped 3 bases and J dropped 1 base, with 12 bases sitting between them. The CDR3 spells CASSFGGTHNYGYTF. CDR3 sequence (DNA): TGTGCCAGCAGCTTCGGAGGGACACATAACTATGGCTACACCTTC.

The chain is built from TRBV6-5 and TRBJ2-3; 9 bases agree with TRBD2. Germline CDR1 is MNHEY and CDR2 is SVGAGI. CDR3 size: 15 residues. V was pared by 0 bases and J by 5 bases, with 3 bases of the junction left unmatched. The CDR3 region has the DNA TGTGCCAGCAGTTACTCTAGCGGGGGCGGAGATACGCAGTATTTT. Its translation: CASSYSSGGGDTQYF.

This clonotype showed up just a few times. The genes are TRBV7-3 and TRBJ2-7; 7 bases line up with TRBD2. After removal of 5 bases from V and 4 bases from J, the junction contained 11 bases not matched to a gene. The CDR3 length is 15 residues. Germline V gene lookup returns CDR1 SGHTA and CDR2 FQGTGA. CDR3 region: CASSAQAGILYEQYF. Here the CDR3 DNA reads TGTGCCAGCAGCGCCCAAGCGGGGATCTTATACGAGCAGTACTTC.

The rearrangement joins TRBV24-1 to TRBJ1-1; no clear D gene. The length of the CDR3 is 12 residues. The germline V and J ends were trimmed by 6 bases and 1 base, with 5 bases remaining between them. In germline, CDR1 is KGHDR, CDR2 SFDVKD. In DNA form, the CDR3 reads TGTGCCACCAGTCCGGGGAACACTGAAGCTTTCTTT. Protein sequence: CATSPGNTEAFF.

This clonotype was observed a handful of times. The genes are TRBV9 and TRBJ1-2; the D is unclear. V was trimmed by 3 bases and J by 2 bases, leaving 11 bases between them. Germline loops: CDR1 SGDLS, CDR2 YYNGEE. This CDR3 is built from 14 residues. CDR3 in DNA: TGTGCCAGCAGCGCTGGGAAGGGAAACTATGGCTACACCTTC. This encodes CASSAGKGNYGYTF.

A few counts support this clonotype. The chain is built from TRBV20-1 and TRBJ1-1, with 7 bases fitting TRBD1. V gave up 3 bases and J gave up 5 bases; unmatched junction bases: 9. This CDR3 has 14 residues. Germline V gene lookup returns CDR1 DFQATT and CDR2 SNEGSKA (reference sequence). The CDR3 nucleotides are TGCAGTGCTAGGAGACAGGGAATGGTAACTGAAGCTTTCTTT. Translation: CSARRQGMVTEAFF.

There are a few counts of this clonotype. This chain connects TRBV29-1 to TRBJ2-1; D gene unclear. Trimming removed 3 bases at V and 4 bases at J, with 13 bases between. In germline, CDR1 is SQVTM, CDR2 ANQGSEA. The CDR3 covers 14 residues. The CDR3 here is CSVDLYNQYNEQFF. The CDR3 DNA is TGCAGCGTTGATCTCTACAACCAATACAATGAGCAGTTCTTC.

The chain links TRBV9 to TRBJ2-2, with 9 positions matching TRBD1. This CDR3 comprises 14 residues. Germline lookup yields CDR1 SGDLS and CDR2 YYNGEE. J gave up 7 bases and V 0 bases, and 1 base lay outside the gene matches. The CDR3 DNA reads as TGTGCCAGCAGCGTAGGGACAGGGGACGGGGAGCTGTTTTTT. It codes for CASSVGTGDGELFF.

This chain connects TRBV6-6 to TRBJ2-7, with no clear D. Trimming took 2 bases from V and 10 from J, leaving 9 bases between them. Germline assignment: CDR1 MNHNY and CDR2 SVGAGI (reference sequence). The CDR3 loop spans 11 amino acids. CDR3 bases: TGTGCCAGCAGTTACGCTAGAGTTCAGTACTTC. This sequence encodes CASSYARVQYF.

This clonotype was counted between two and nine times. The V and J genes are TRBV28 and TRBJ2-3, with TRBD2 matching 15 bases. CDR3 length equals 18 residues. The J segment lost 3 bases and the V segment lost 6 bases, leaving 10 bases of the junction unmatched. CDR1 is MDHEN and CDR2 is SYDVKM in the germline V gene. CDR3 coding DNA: TGTGCCAGCAGACCGGGACTAGCGGGGGGTTTTACGACAGATACGCAGTATTTT. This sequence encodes CASRPGLAGGFTTDTQYF.